These 8 T cell receptor beta chains came from one sample sequenced in a study of shared clonotypes between healthy human individuals. Clones were sequenced by immunoSEQ multiplex PCR, and TCRdb holds only the in-frame ones, with some missing. Counted here are millions of clones, 93% occurring once; the ten biggest clones make up 1.5% to 2%. CD8 cells classed as naive were CD45RO-negative and positively selected for CCR7, excluding terminally differentiated effector memory CD45RA+ cells. Sequenced sample: naive CD8+ T cells from PBMCs. The receptor source for this set is a man between 18 and 29 years old in good health. Some clones in this sample may be carry-over from other donors' samples.

This rearrangement joins TRBV5-1 to TRBJ1-1; maybe TRBD1 (5 bases). CDR3 length: 13 amino acids. Germline V gene lookup returns CDR1 SGHRS and CDR2 YFSETQ. The ends were cut back, 0 bases at V and 5 bases at J, with 8 bases in the middle. The CDR3 DNA sequence: TGCGCCAGCAGCTTGGCAGGGTTAACTGAAGCTTTCTTT. Translated, it gives CASSLAGLTEAFF.

Turning to this clone: At one end the junction does not follow the germline gene, possibly because of a read error. V is TRBV6-1 and J is TRBJ2-7; tentative D call: TRBD2 (6 bases). Per germline, CDR1 MNHNS and CDR2 SASEGT. The CDR3 is made up of 15 amino acids. The CDR3 region has the DNA TGTGCCAGCAGTGAACCCTGGGACTCCTCCCACGAGCAGTACTTC. Translation gives CASSEPWDSSHEQYF.

This clone was picked up one time. This chain uses TRBV7-9 with TRBJ2-1, with TRBD2 as a possible D gene (6 bases). V was shortened by 2 bases and J by 7 bases, with 21 bases between the two germline ends. This CDR3 has 17 amino acids. Germline V gene sequence: CDR1 SEHNR, CDR2 FQNEAQ (reference sequence). The CDR3 loop is CASSLLASGPTSNEQFF. The CDR3 DNA reads TGTGCCAGCAGCTTATTAGCGAGCGGGCCAACGAGTAATGAGCAGTTCTTC.

The rearrangement uses TRBV5-4 and TRBJ2-7; D gene ambiguous. From germline, CDR1 is SGHNT and CDR2 YYREEE (reference sequence). V was trimmed by 2 bases and J by 4 bases, leaving 10 bases between them. The CDR3 runs 13 residues. This CDR3 is CASSFGFTYEQYF. In nucleotides, the CDR3 is TGTGCCAGCAGCTTCGGGTTCACGTACGAGCAGTACTTC.

The table lists this clone with a count of one. V and J are TRBV19 and TRBJ1-2, with unresolved D. The ends were cut back, 0 bases at V and 1 base at J, with 18 bases in the middle. The germline gives CDR1 LNHDA, CDR2 SQIVND (reference sequence). The CDR3 sequence is 18 residues long. The CDR3 sequence: CASSIDLRGRARNYGYTF. CDR3 DNA: TGTGCCAGTAGTATAGATCTTCGAGGGAGGGCGCGTAACTATGGCTACACCTTC.

The chain carries TRBV28 and TRBJ2-1; 8 bases match TRBD2. V was clipped by 4 bases and J by 4 bases; unmatched bases: 9. This CDR3 has 16 amino acids. Germline values: CDR1 MDHEN, CDR2 SYDVKM. The CDR3 loop reads CASSSTREATYNEQFF. CDR3 coding DNA: TGTGCCAGCAGTTCTACGCGGGAGGCAACTTACAATGAGCAGTTCTTC. Looking up the rest from reference TRBV28 and TRBJ2-1 gives the full variable domain: DVKVTQSSRYLVKRTGEKVFLECVQDMDHENMFWYRQDPGLGLRLIYFSYDVKMKEKGDIPEGYSVSREKKERFSLILESASTNQTSMYLCASSSTREATYNEQFFGPGTRLTVL.

The chain joins TRBV7-6 to TRBJ2-7; D remains ambiguous. V was pared by 1 base and J by 3 bases, with 13 bases between. CDR1 SGHVS and CDR2 FNYEAQ come from the germline V gene. The CDR3 runs 15 residues. The chain's CDR3 is CASSLVASHHYEQYF. Here the CDR3 DNA reads TGTGCCAGCAGCTTAGTTGCCAGCCACCACTACGAGCAGTACTTC.

This chain joins TRBV7-9 and TRBJ2-7, with TRBD2 identical over 9 bases. Per the germline V gene, CDR1 is SEHNR and CDR2 is FQNEAQ (reference sequence). J was trimmed by 2 bases and V by 5 bases; bases with no gene match: 7. The CDR3 consists of 15 residues. The CDR3 DNA follows: TGTGCCAGCAGCCCGCGGGGGGGCGTAGCCTACGAGCAGTACTTC. This gives the protein CASSPRGGVAYEQYF.